Shown below are 22 T cell receptor beta chains from a single sample sequenced in a study of blood T cell repertoires in COVID-19. The method was immunoSEQ multiplex PCR; TCRdb's version includes in-frame clones alone and lacks a portion of them. The data contain 110,000 or so clones, around 90% of them singletons. The source material was peripheral blood. These receptors were taken from a woman between 45 and 60 years old with acute or convalescent COVID-19.

This chain links TRBV24-1 with TRBJ2-2; D gene unclear. CDR1 KGHDR and CDR2 SFDVKD come from the germline V gene. The V end was cut by 4 bases, the J end by 5 bases, with 13 bases between. The CDR3 contains 15 residues. CDR3 in amino acids: CATSEFAKETGELFF. CDR3 bases: TGTGCCACCAGTGAATTTGCGAAAGAAACCGGGGAGCTGTTTTTT.

The V gene is TRBV5-6, the J gene TRBJ2-2, with a possible D match to TRBD1 (6 bases). Trimming took off 0 bases at V and 0 bases at J, with 12 bases between the two ends. Germline V gene lookup returns CDR1 SGHDT and CDR2 YYEEEE. The CDR3 consists of 17 residues. The CDR3 protein is CASSLGPWTANTGELFF. DNA of the CDR3: TGTGCCAGCAGCTTGGGACCCTGGACAGCGAACACCGGGGAGCTGTTTTTT.

This chain uses TRBV9 with TRBJ1-4; 9 nucleotides match TRBD1. The CDR3 loop spans 15 amino acids. The germline V gene encodes CDR1 SGDLS and CDR2 YYNGEE. The junction had 9 bases not matched to a gene; V was cut back by 4 bases and J by 8 bases. CDR3 region: CASSIRTGVGEKLFF. The CDR3 DNA reads TGTGCCAGCAGCATTAGGACAGGGGTTGGGGAAAAACTGTTTTTT.

The chain joins TRBV11-2 to TRBJ1-2; 8 bases are a match to TRBD1. CDR3 length equals 13 residues. The V segment lost 5 bases and the J segment 8 bases; nucleotides outside the gene matches: 7. CDR1 is SGHAT, CDR2 FQNNGV, per germline. CDR3 sequence: CASSPRTGSGYTF. The CDR3 DNA sequence: TGTGCCAGCAGCCCTCGGACAGGGTCGGGCTACACCTTC. Full variable domain (missing parts from reference TRBV11-2 and TRBJ1-2): EAGVAQSPRYKIIEKRQSVAFWCNPISGHATLYWYQQILGQGPKLLIQFQNNGVVDDSQLPKDRFSAERLKGVDSTLKIQPAKLEDSAVYLCASSPRTGSGYTFGSGTRLTVV.

V gene TRBV21-1 combines with J gene TRBJ2-4; the table calls TRBD1, which could not be checked here. TRBV21-1 is labeled a pseudogene. The CDR3 spans 16 residues. The CDR3 nucleotides read TGTGCCAGCAGCAGCCCCAGGCAGGGAGCCAAAAACATTCAGTACTTC. Translating gives CASSSPRQGAKNIQYF.

The gene calls are TRBV9 and TRBJ1-3; the D gene is possibly TRBD1 (5 bases). Germline V gene sequence: CDR1 SGDLS, CDR2 YYNGEE. This CDR3 is built from 14 residues. Between the trimmed V and J ends, which lost 4 bases and 0 bases, there was a span of 8 bases. In nucleotides, the CDR3 is TGTGCCAGCAGCCAGGGAAGCTCTGGAAACACCATATATTTT. This codes for CASSQGSSGNTIYF.

The chain employs TRBV15 and TRBJ1-2; D is perhaps TRBD1 (5 bases). The germline gives CDR1 LNHNV, CDR2 YYDKDF (reference sequence). This CDR3 has 12 residues. V was shortened by 1 base and J by 10 bases, with 10 bases between the two germline ends. CDR3 region: CATSRGQIDYTF. CDR3 DNA sequence: TGTGCCACCAGCAGAGGACAGATCGACTACACCTTC.

The CDR3 loop reads CASSLRGEQYF. The CDR3, as DNA: TGTGCCAGCAGTCTCAGAGGGGAGCAGTACTTC. J is TRBJ2-7 and V is TRBV12-3 or TRBV12-4; D is possibly TRBD2 (5 bases). This CDR3 has 11 amino acids. Trimming removed 5 bases at V and 7 bases at J, with 9 bases between.

This chain links TRBV19 with TRBJ2-1, with 11 bases that match TRBD1. This CDR3 has 15 residues. With V trimmed by 2 bases and J by 7 bases, 4 bases remained unmatched. The germline V gene has CDR1 LNHDA and CDR2 SQIVND (reference sequence). CDR3: CASSILGQGENEQFF. The CDR3 nucleotides are TGTGCCAGTAGTATATTGGGACAGGGGGAGAATGAGCAGTTCTTC.

The J gene is TRBJ2-3, the V gene TRBV7-2, with D perhaps TRBD1 (5 bases). The CDR3 has 13 residues. Germline CDR1 and CDR2: SGHTA and FQGNSA. Trimming removed 4 bases from V and 9 bases from J, with 14 bases in between. The CDR3 spells CASSWGPSGTQYF. The CDR3 nucleotides are TGTGCCAGCAGCTGGGGCCCGTCAGGAACGCAGTATTTT. Complete variable domain (other parts from reference TRBV7-2 and TRBJ2-3): GAGVSQSPSNKVTEKGKDVELRCDPISGHTALYWYRQSLGQGLEFLIYFQGNSAPDKSGLPSDRFSAERTGGSVSTLTIQRTQQEDSAVYLCASSWGPSGTQYFGPGTRLTVL.

The rearrangement uses TRBV12-3 or TRBV12-4 and TRBJ1-5, with D possibly matching TRBD1 (5 bases). Trimming pared 3 bases from V and 4 bases from J, leaving 7 bases between. This CDR3 comprises 13 residues. CDR3 nucleotide sequence: TGTGCCAGCAGTTTCGGGGGGAATCAGCCCCAGCATTTT. Its translation is CASSFGGNQPQHF.

This rearrangement joins TRBV20-1 to TRBJ1-2, with 10 bases matching TRBD1. The germline V gene encodes CDR1 DFQATT and CDR2 SNEGSKA (reference sequence). The CDR3 spans 16 residues. The J segment lost 3 bases and the V segment lost 3 bases, leaving 10 bases of the junction unmatched. CDR3 DNA sequence: TGCAGTGCTAGTGTAGTGGGGACAGGGGCCGACTATGGCTACACCTTC. It translates to CSASVVGTGADYGYTF.

The V and J genes are TRBV2 and TRBJ1-1, with D perhaps matching TRBD1 (5 bases). V dropped 4 bases and J dropped 0 bases, with 9 bases sitting between them. Germline V gene lookup returns CDR1 SNHLY and CDR2 FYNNEI. This CDR3 contains 14 residues. The chain's CDR3 is CASSGQGMNTEAFF. The CDR3 coding sequence is TGTGCCAGCAGTGGCCAGGGAATGAACACTGAAGCTTTCTTT.

This chain joins TRBV10-3 and TRBJ2-7; 7 bases match TRBD2. The CDR3 is 15 residues long. V trimming: 0 bases; J trimming: 4 bases; junction bases outside the gene matches: 6. CDR1 and CDR2 from the germline V gene are ENHRY and SYGVKD. CDR3 sequence: CAISESASGGYEQYF. The CDR3 coding sequence is TGTGCCATCAGTGAGTCAGCGTCGGGAGGATACGAGCAGTACTTC.

The rearrangement joins TRBV7-2 to TRBJ1-2; 8 bases map to TRBD1. V lost 2 bases, J lost 4 bases, and 3 bases stayed unmatched. Germline values: CDR1 SGHTA, CDR2 FQGNSA. The CDR3 spans 14 residues. The chain's CDR3 is CASSLRDRGYGYTF. The CDR3 region has the DNA TGTGCCAGCAGCTTACGAGACAGGGGCTATGGCTACACCTTC.

CDR3 sequence reads: CAISGGTGAYNEQFF. CDR3 DNA sequence: TGTGCCATCAGTGGTGGGACAGGAGCCTACAATGAGCAGTTCTTC. This chain connects TRBV10-3 to TRBJ2-1; 8 bases fit TRBD1. CDR3 length: 15 residues. Per the germline V gene, CDR1 is ENHRY and CDR2 is SYGVKD. J gave up 2 bases and V 4 bases, and 4 bases lay outside the gene matches.

The chain joins TRBV28 to TRBJ1-2, with D uncertain. CDR1 is MDHEN, CDR2 SYDVKM, per germline. The CDR3 runs 14 residues. Trimming cost V 8 bases and J 0 bases, with 13 bases left between them. The CDR3 spells CASLLSGTNYGYTF. CDR3 coding DNA: TGTGCCAGCCTCCTAAGCGGGACTAACTATGGCTACACCTTC.

The chain couples TRBV19 to TRBJ2-2; a weak D match, TRBD2 (6 bases). CDR3 size: 13 residues. CDR1 LNHDA and CDR2 SQIVND come from the germline V gene (reference sequence). Trimming shortened V by 1 base and J by 6 bases, and 6 bases separated the two germline ends. The CDR3 sequence: CASSIAGAGELFF. CDR3 nucleotide sequence: TGTGCCAGTAGTATAGCGGGGGCCGGGGAGCTGTTTTTT.

CDR3 sequence reads: CASTRTSGGYEQYF. The CDR3 coding sequence is TGTGCCAGCACGAGGACTAGCGGGGGCTACGAGCAGTACTTC. This chain connects TRBV27 to TRBJ2-7, with 13 bases matching TRBD2. The germline V gene has CDR1 MNHEY and CDR2 SMNVEV (reference sequence). The length of the CDR3 is 14 residues. Trimming cost V 7 bases and J 3 bases; bases outside gene matches: 3.

This rearrangement joins TRBV4-3 to TRBJ1-2; no definite D call. Germline V gene data show CDR1 as LGHNA and CDR2 as YSLEER. Trimming stripped 0 bases from V and 3 bases from J, with 14 bases between. The CDR3 extends over 16 amino acids. For the CDR3, the DNA is TGCGCCAGCAGCCAAGATCCAGGTTTCAACGACTATGGCTACACCTTC. It yields the protein CASSQDPGFNDYGYTF.

The rearrangement joins TRBV18 to TRBJ1-5; D is possibly TRBD1 (5 bases). Germline V CDR1 and CDR2: KGHSH, LQKENI. The V end was cut by 6 bases, the J end by 3 bases, with 18 bases between. This CDR3 contains 16 residues. The CDR3 DNA reads TGTGCCAGCTCTCCGCCTGGGCAGGGATCCAATCAGCCCCAGCATTTT. It is translated as CASSPPGQGSNQPQHF. The entire variable domain, with the rest obtained from reference TRBV18 and TRBJ1-5, is as follows: NAGVMQNPRHLVRRRGQEARLRCSPMKGHSHVYWYRQLPEEGLKFMVYLQKENIIDESGMPKERFSAEFPKEGPSILRIQQVVRGDSAAYFCASSPPGQGSNQPQHFGDGTRLSIL.

In this sample, this clone turned up once. The chain links TRBV5-1 to TRBJ2-5; the match to TRBD1 covers 7 bases. Germline loops: CDR1 SGHRS, CDR2 YFSETQ. V was pared by 4 bases and J by 2 bases, with 5 bases of the junction left unmatched. The CDR3 sequence is 14 residues long. The CDR3 spells CASSLPGQQETQYF. The CDR3 bases are TGCGCCAGCAGCCTCCCGGGACAGCAAGAGACCCAGTACTTC. The whole variable domain, filled in from reference TRBV5-1 and TRBJ2-5, reads KAGVTQTPRYLIKTRGQQVTLSCSPISGHRSVSWYQQTPGQGLQFLFEYFSETQRNKGNFPGRFSGRQFSNSRSEMNVSTLELGDSALYLCASSLPGQQETQYFGPGTRLLVL.